This TCR beta chain is from a study of human T cells and chemical hapten exposure. The sample's time point: pre-sensitization, week 0. Specified treatment: therapeutic diphenylcyclopropenone sensitization with weekly scalp DPC. Unique molecular identifiers were attached to individual cDNA molecules during library preparation. A single record per CDR3 protein comes from TCRdb applying MiXCR to the RACE reads. The data show around 350,000 distinct CDR3 sequences, around 5.5% seen once. The source material was whole blood, sampled in connection with sensitization to the hapten diphenylcyclopropenone (DPC). The TCR sequence derives from a woman aged 18 to 35 with alopecia areata. Some clones in this sample may be carry-over from other donors' samples.

CDR3 protein: CASSLAVWRTDTQYF. The CDR3 bases are TGTGCCAGCAGCTTAGCGGTATGGAGAACAGATACGCAGTATTTT. The chain employs TRBV7-2 and TRBJ2-3, with D uncertain. Trimming took 0 bases from V and 3 from J, leaving 10 bases between them. The germline gives CDR1 SGHTA, CDR2 FQGNSA. The CDR3 has 15 residues.